Each of the 7 T cell receptor beta chains below was sequenced from the same sample in a study of blood T cells in healthy people across ages (dated by TCRdb to 2013 to 2016). The library was produced with 5' RACE. The data were produced on an Illumina HiSeq 2500. A second PCR of about 6 to 11 cycles was performed with a sample-barcoded 5' primer and a J-beta primer mix. The raw public reads went through TCRdb reprocessing: fastp at Q25, MiXCR clone calling, in-frame beta chains kept. CDR3 protein duplicates are merged, each entry listing the most common genes and DNA. This sample holds 890,000 or so distinct CDR3 sequences; around 62% were observed only once. Jointly, the top ten make up 25% to 35% of the sample. Sequences were obtained from blood. The source of these receptors is a man aged 30 to 45 in good health.

The rearrangement joins TRBV29-1 to TRBJ2-5; 7 bases are a match to TRBD1. The J call may be in error: the DNA end matches TRBJ2-7 better. The CDR3 totals 10 residues. The germline V gene has CDR1 SQVTM and CDR2 ANQGSEA. CDR3 sequence: CSATGDEQYF. CDR3 bases: TGCAGCGCTACAGGGGACGAGCAGTACTTC.

This clonotype came up a few times. This chain uses TRBV20-1 with TRBJ2-4; perhaps TRBD1 as D (6 bases). The J call is doubtful: the DNA matches TRBJ2-7 better. The CDR3 spans 13 residues. Germline V gene lookup returns CDR1 DFQATT and CDR2 SNEGSKA (reference sequence). CDR3: CSARDIDSYEQYF. DNA of the CDR3: TGCAGTGCTCGGGACATTGACTCCTACGAGCAGTACTTC.

The chain uses TRBV18 and TRBJ2-5; either TRBD1 or TRBD2 may fit D (5 bases each). CDR1 and CDR2 from the germline V gene are KGHSH and LQKENI. Trimming removed 0 bases from V and 11 bases from J, with 13 bases in between. The CDR3 sequence is 13 residues long. CDR3: CASSPPRDPEQYF. CDR3 coding DNA: TGTGCCAGCTCACCACCGAGGGACCCTGAGCAGTACTTC.

The chain employs TRBV3-1 and TRBJ2-2; the match to TRBD1 covers 7 bases. The CDR3 covers 14 residues. Germline V gene sequence: CDR1 LGHDT, CDR2 YNNKEL (reference sequence). The ends lost 8 bases at V and 5 bases at J; junction bases unmatched: 8. The CDR3 is CASSRQGETGELFF. The CDR3 bases are TGTGCCAGCTCCCGGCAGGGGGAAACCGGGGAGCTGTTTTTT.

V and J are TRBV7-2 and TRBJ2-1; 7 bases map to TRBD2. This CDR3 has 15 residues. The V and J ends lost 2 bases and 5 bases, in that order; junction bases with no gene match: 6. The germline CDR1 and CDR2 sequences are SGHTA and FQGNSA. The CDR3 coding sequence is TGTGCCAGCAGCTTACAGACTAGCAGGGACAATGAGCAGTTCTTC. It codes for CASSLQTSRDNEQFF. The variable domain in full, completed from reference TRBV7-2 and TRBJ2-1, reads GAGVSQSPSNKVTEKGKDVELRCDPISGHTALYWYRQSLGQGLEFLIYFQGNSAPDKSGLPSDRFSAERTGGSVSTLTIQRTQQEDSAVYLCASSLQTSRDNEQFFGPGTRLTVL.

The rearrangement uses TRBV7-3 and TRBJ1-1, with 10 bases fitting TRBD1. Germline CDR1 and CDR2: SGHTA and FQGTGA. CDR3 length: 19 residues. V lost 3 bases to trimming and J lost 0 bases; unmatched junction nucleotides: 13. The CDR3 spells CASSLSRWDRGLMNTEAFF. In DNA form, the CDR3 reads TGTGCCAGCAGCTTGAGCCGGTGGGACAGGGGTCTCATGAACACTGAAGCTTTCTTT.

CDR3 in amino acids: CASSLAGNGYEQYF. In DNA form, the CDR3 reads TGTGCCAGCAGCTTAGCTGGGAACGGCTACGAGCAGTACTTC. V usage is TRBV11-2 and J usage is TRBJ2-7; D uncertain. V was pared by 1 base and J by 3 bases, with 10 bases between. CDR1 is SGHAT and CDR2 is FQNNGV in the germline V gene. The CDR3 extends over 14 amino acids.